What follows are 21 T cell receptor beta chains derived from one specimen sequenced in a study of blood T cell repertoires in COVID-19. Libraries were prepared by immunoSEQ multiplex PCR; TCRdb keeps only in-frame clonotypes and omits some of them. The table lists around 55,000 clones, 65% to 90% of them singletons. Sequences were obtained from peripheral blood. Every receptor here comes from a human donor in a cohort sampled during active COVID-19.

The sample holds a few counts of this clone. CDR3 DNA: TGTGCCAGTAGTGACATTGGGGGGGGCAGAGATCAGCCCCAGCATTTT. It translates to CASSDIGGGRDQPQHF. The genes are TRBV19 and TRBJ1-5; weak D call: TRBD1 (6 bases). Per the germline V gene, CDR1 is LNHDA and CDR2 is SQIVND (reference sequence). Trimming removed 5 bases from V and 5 bases from J, with 19 bases in between. The CDR3 has 16 residues. Drawing the rest from reference TRBV19 and TRBJ1-5, the complete variable domain is DGGITQSPKYLFRKEGQNVTLSCEQNLNHDAMYWYRQDPGQGLRLIYYSQIVNDFQKGDIAEGYSVSREKKESFPLTVTSAQKNPTAFYLCASSDIGGGRDQPQHFGDGTRLSIL.

This clone was recorded only once. J is TRBJ1-1 and V is TRBV10-3; 9 bases are a match to TRBD1. Trimming cost V 5 bases and J 7 bases; bases outside gene matches: 5. This CDR3 is 13 amino acids long. The germline CDR1 and CDR2 sequences are ENHRY and SYGVKD. CDR3 loop: CAISKDRGDEAFF. In DNA form, the CDR3 reads TGTGCCATCAGTAAGGACAGGGGAGATGAAGCTTTCTTT.

The chain carries TRBV5-1 and TRBJ1-6; TRBD1 matches 11 bases. With 4 bases clipped from V and 9 bases from J, the junction kept 6 bases outside the gene matches. In germline, CDR1 is SGHRS, CDR2 YFSETQ. The CDR3 spans 15 residues. CDR3 sequence reads: CASSVGTGGSSPLHF. The CDR3, as DNA: TGCGCCAGCAGCGTGGGGACAGGGGGAAGTTCACCCCTCCACTTT.

The chain employs TRBV11-2 and TRBJ1-3; 7 bases are a match to TRBD1. Germline CDR1 SGHAT, CDR2 FQNNGV. The CDR3 length is 16 residues. The J segment lost 0 bases and the V segment lost 3 bases, leaving 5 bases of the junction unmatched. CDR3 loop: CASSFSSGGSGNTIYF. In nucleotides, the CDR3 is TGTGCCAGCAGCTTTAGTTCAGGGGGCTCTGGAAACACCATATATTTT.

The V call is TRBV4-2, the J call TRBJ1-2; 11 bases fit TRBD1. V shed 1 base, J shed 4 bases, and the junction held 5 bases outside the gene matches. Germline CDR1 LGHNA, CDR2 YNFKEQ. CDR3 length: 16 amino acids. The CDR3 is CASSQVGDRGTYGYTF. CDR3 in DNA: TGTGCCAGCAGCCAAGTTGGGGACAGGGGGACCTATGGCTACACCTTC.

This clone was counted once. The chain couples TRBV11-3 to TRBJ2-1; 7 bases are a match to TRBD2. This CDR3 has 14 residues. Looked up from germline, CDR1 is SGHNT and CDR2 is YENEEA. The ends lost 1 base at V and 8 bases at J; junction bases unmatched: 5. The CDR3 nucleotides are TGTGCCAGCAGCTTAGGCGGGAGAAGGGATGAGCAGTTCTTC. This codes for CASSLGGRRDEQFF.

The gene calls are TRBV5-1 and TRBJ1-5; 7 positions agree with TRBD1. The CDR3 is 14 residues long. V was clipped by 0 bases and J by 6 bases; unmatched bases: 3. Germline V gene sequence: CDR1 SGHRS, CDR2 YFSETQ. CDR3 in amino acids: CASSLAAGGQPQHF. The CDR3 DNA follows: TGCGCCAGCAGCTTGGCGGCAGGGGGTCAGCCCCAGCATTTT.

The V gene is TRBV5-5, the J gene TRBJ1-3; D not certain. Germline V CDR1 and CDR2: SGHKS, YYEKEE (reference sequence). The V gene lost 0 bases and the J gene lost 9 bases, with 7 bases spanning the gap. The CDR3 is 12 amino acids. DNA of the CDR3: TGTGCCAGCAGCTTGGAGATCGGCACCATATATTTT. Amino acids: CASSLEIGTIYF.

This rearrangement joins TRBV19 to TRBJ2-2; TRBD1 aligns across 7 bases. CDR1 is LNHDA and CDR2 is SQIVND in the germline V gene (reference sequence). The junction had 5 bases not matched to a gene; V was cut back by 4 bases and J by 0 bases. This CDR3 region has 16 residues. In DNA, the CDR3 is TGTGCCAGTAGTAGTCTGGGACAGTCGAACACCGGGGAGCTGTTTTTT. Residues: CASSSLGQSNTGELFF.

This chain joins TRBV5-1 and TRBJ2-5; 7 positions agree with TRBD2. With 1 base clipped from V and 2 bases from J, the junction kept 14 bases outside the gene matches. Per germline, CDR1 SGHRS and CDR2 YFSETQ. This CDR3 contains 18 residues. In DNA, the CDR3 is TGCGCCAGCAGCTTGAGGGCGTGGGCGGGAGACATACAAGAGACCCAGTACTTC. It specifies CASSLRAWAGDIQETQYF.

This clone was seen only a few times. The chain recombines TRBV29-1 with TRBJ2-6; 7 bases are shared with TRBD2. CDR3 length equals 19 residues. Per germline, CDR1 SQVTM and CDR2 ANQGSEA. Trimming cost V 0 bases and J 0 bases; bases outside gene matches: 11. The CDR3 nucleotides read TGCAGCGTTGAAGAAAGAATGGGAGGGCACCTCTCTGGGGCCAACGTCCTGACTTTC. It codes for CSVEERMGGHLSGANVLTF.

This clone was found once. The chain links TRBV6-2 or TRBV6-3 to TRBJ2-7, with TRBD1 identical over 7 bases. Germline-derived CDR1 and CDR2 are MNHEY and SVGEGT. V lost 4 bases and J lost 3; bases outside the gene matches: 15. There are 17 residues in the CDR3. The CDR3 DNA reads as TGTGCCAGCAGTTCCCCCCCCGCCGGGACAGCCCGCTACGAGCAGTACTTC. This codes for CASSSPPAGTARYEQYF.

There are a few counts of this clone. The V gene is TRBV14, the J gene TRBJ2-7, with D maybe TRBD2 (5 bases). The CDR3 consists of 15 residues. Looked up from germline, CDR1 is SGHDN and CDR2 is FVKESK. V was shortened by 4 bases and J by 1 base, with 14 bases between the two germline ends. CDR3 coding DNA: TGTGCCAGCAGCCCAGGACTGGAGCTTTCCTACGAGCAGTACTTC. It yields the protein CASSPGLELSYEQYF.

This sequence joins TRBV11-2 and TRBJ2-3; TRBD2 aligns across 10 bases. V lost 5 bases and J lost 5; bases outside the gene matches: 16. The CDR3 has 18 residues. Germline CDR1 is SGHAT and CDR2 is FQNNGV. CDR3 sequence: CASSPTAAPSGSGDTQYF. The CDR3 nucleotides read TGTGCCAGCAGCCCCACCGCCGCCCCTAGCGGGAGTGGAGATACGCAGTATTTT.

J is TRBJ1-4 and V is TRBV6-6; D is possibly TRBD1 (6 bases). V lost 5 bases and J 4 bases, leaving 14 bases between the germline ends. The CDR3 is 15 amino acids. The V gene's germline CDR1 is MNHNY and CDR2 SVGAGI (reference sequence). The CDR3 DNA is TGTGCCAGCAGTAAGCAGGGGTCGGATAATGAAAAACTGTTTTTT. This translates into CASSKQGSDNEKLFF.

V usage is TRBV5-1 and J usage is TRBJ1-4, with 7 bases fitting TRBD1. V was clipped by 4 bases and J by 8 bases; unmatched bases: 5. The CDR3 consists of 13 residues. Germline-derived CDR1 and CDR2 are SGHRS and YFSETQ. CDR3 in DNA: TGCGCCAGCAGCGTACAGGGGCGGGAAAAACTGTTTTTT. Translating it yields CASSVQGREKLFF. The variable domain in full, completed from reference TRBV5-1 and TRBJ1-4, reads KAGVTQTPRYLIKTRGQQVTLSCSPISGHRSVSWYQQTPGQGLQFLFEYFSETQRNKGNFPGRFSGRQFSNSRSEMNVSTLELGDSALYLCASSVQGREKLFFGSGTQLSVL.

This chain links TRBV7-8 with TRBJ1-3; perhaps TRBD1 as D (5 bases). Germline CDR1 reads SGHVS; CDR2 reads FQNEAQ. Trimming took off 5 bases at V and 0 bases at J, with 8 bases between the two ends. This CDR3 region has 14 residues. CDR3 sequence: CASSPTVSGNTIYF. CDR3 nucleotide sequence: TGTGCCAGCAGCCCGACAGTCTCTGGAAACACCATATATTTT. The variable domain in full, with the rest retrieved from reference TRBV7-8 and TRBJ1-3, is GAGVSQSPRYKVAKRGQDVALRCDPISGHVSLFWYQQALGQGPEFLTYFQNEAQLDKSGLPSDRFFAERPEGSVSTLKIQRTQQEDSAVYLCASSPTVSGNTIYFGEGSWLTVV.

The chain joins TRBV28 to TRBJ1-2, with 9 positions matching TRBD1. With 4 bases clipped from V and 7 bases from J, the junction kept 13 bases outside the gene matches. The CDR3 length is 16 residues. Germline V gene lookup returns CDR1 MDHEN and CDR2 SYDVKM. The DNA of the CDR3 is TGTGCCAGCAGTTCCCGGACCCGGGACAGGGCTACTGGCTACACCTTC. Its protein is CASSSRTRDRATGYTF.

This clone is deemed medium-sized. CDR3 amino acids: CASSTGQGNEQYF. In DNA form, the CDR3 reads TGTGCCAGCAGCACCGGACAGGGGAACGAGCAGTACTTC. The chain carries TRBV9 and TRBJ2-7; TRBD1 aligns across 9 bases. The trim removed 4 bases at V and 5 bases at J, leaving 4 bases unmatched. CDR1 SGDLS and CDR2 YYNGEE come from the germline V gene. The CDR3 length is 13 residues.

V and J are TRBV4-1 and TRBJ2-3; a weak D match, TRBD2 (5 bases). This CDR3 is built from 17 residues. V gave up 1 base and J gave up 2 bases, with 16 bases separating them. Germline lookup yields CDR1 MGHRA and CDR2 YSYEKL. This CDR3 reads CASSQVIGGWATDTQYF. The CDR3 nucleotides are TGCGCCAGCAGCCAAGTTATTGGAGGATGGGCCACAGATACGCAGTATTTT.

V usage is TRBV30 and J usage is TRBJ1-1; D not certain. The length of the CDR3 is 13 residues. Trimming took 4 bases from V and 4 from J, leaving 13 bases between them. Germline CDR1 is GTSNPN and CDR2 is SVGIG (reference sequence). CDR3 amino acids: CAWIGRFTTEAFF. The CDR3, as DNA: TGTGCCTGGATAGGCAGGTTTACCACTGAAGCTTTCTTT.